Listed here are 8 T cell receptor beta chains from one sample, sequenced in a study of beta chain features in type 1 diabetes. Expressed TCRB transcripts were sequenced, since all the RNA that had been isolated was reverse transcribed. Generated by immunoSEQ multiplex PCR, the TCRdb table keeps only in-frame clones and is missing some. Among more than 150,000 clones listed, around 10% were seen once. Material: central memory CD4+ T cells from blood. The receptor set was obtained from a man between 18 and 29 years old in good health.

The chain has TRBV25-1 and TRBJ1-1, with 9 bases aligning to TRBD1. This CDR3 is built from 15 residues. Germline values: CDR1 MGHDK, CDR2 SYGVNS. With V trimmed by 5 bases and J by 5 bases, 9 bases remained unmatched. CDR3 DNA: TGTGCCAGCAGTATCCAACAGGGGGCGAGGACTGAAGCTTTCTTT. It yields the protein CASSIQQGARTEAFF.

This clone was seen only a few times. The CDR3 spells CASSFTGTSYEQYF. The CDR3 DNA reads TGTGCCAGCAGTTTTACCGGGACGTCCTACGAGCAGTACTTC. V usage is TRBV6-6 and J usage is TRBJ2-7; D is tentatively TRBD1 or TRBD2 (5 bases each). Germline CDR1 and CDR2: MNHNY and SVGAGI (reference sequence). Trimming shortened V by 4 bases and J by 1 base, and 11 bases separated the two germline ends. The CDR3 contains 14 residues.

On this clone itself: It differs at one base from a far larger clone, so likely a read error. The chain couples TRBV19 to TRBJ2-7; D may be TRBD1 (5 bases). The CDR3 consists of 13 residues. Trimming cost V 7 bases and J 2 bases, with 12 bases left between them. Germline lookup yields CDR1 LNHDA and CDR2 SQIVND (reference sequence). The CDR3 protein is CASKVAGTYEQYF. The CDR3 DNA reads TGTGCCAGTAAGGTCGCAGGGACCTACGAGCAGTACTTC.

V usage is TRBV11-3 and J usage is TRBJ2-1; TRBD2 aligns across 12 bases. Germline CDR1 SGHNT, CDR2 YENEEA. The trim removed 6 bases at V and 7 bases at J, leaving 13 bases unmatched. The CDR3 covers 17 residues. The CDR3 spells CASSQASGRAGGNEQFF. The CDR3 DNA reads TGTGCCAGCAGTCAGGCTAGCGGGAGGGCCGGTGGGAATGAGCAGTTCTTC.

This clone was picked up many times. CDR3 nucleotides: TGTGCCAGCAGCGCAGGGACTCCCGGTAGGTTGTACTTC. Its translation: CASSAGTPGRLYF. J is TRBJ2-7 and V is TRBV2; a weak D match, TRBD2 (6 bases). Germline V gives CDR1 SNHLY, CDR2 FYNNEI. Trimming left V 6 bases short and J 12 bases short, with 21 bases between. The CDR3 runs 13 residues.

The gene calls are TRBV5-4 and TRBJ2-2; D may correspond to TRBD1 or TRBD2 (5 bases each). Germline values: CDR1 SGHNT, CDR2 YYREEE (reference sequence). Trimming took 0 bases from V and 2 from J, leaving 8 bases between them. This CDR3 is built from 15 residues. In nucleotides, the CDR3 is TGTGCCAGCAGCTTGGCGGGGACCAACACCGGGGAGCTGTTTTTT. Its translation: CASSLAGTNTGELFF. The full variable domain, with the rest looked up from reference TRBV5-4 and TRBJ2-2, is ETGVTQSPTHLIKTRGQQVTLRCSSQSGHNTVSWYQQALGQGPQFIFQYYREEENGRGNFPPRFSGLQFPNYSSELNVNALELDDSALYLCASSLAGTNTGELFFGEGSRLTVL.

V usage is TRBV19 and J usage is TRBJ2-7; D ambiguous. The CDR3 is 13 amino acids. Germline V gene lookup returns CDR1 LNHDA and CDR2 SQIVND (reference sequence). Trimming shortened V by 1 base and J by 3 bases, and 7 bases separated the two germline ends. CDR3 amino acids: CASSIGSGYEQYF. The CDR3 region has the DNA TGTGCCAGTAGTATAGGATCCGGCTACGAGCAGTACTTC.

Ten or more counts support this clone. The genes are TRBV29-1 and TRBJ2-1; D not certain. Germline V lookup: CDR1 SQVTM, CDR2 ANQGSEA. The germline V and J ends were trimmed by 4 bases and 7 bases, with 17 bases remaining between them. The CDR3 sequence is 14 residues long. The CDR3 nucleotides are TGCAGCGTTGGGCCCCAGGCGTCTCCAAATGAGCAGTTCTTC. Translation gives CSVGPQASPNEQFF.